The T cell receptor (beta chain) described here comes from a study of blood T cell repertoires in COVID-19. Study-wide context: Acute and convalescent COVID-19 samples came from the United States, Italy and Spain. The analysed material was cDNA or gDNA that came from T cells, B-cell-depleted T cells, or PBMCs.

The CDR3 sequence is 15 residues long. The germline V and J ends were trimmed by 1 base and 9 bases, with 13 bases remaining between them. Germline V CDR1 and CDR2: MNHEY, SVGAGI. Per the original methods: Researchers report that nucleated cell counts were estimated from reference gene primer amplification. Libraries were prepared by immunoSEQ multiplex PCR; TCRdb keeps only in-frame clonotypes and omits some of them. V and J calls and clone size are those listed in that table; D and trimming were worked out from the DNA. The sample lists around 270,000 clones; around 89% were seen once. This receptor was obtained from a man aged 35-49 years with acute or convalescent COVID-19. This chain uses TRBV6-5 with TRBJ1-6; no clear D. Source material: peripheral blood. CDR3 nucleotides: TGTGCCAGCAGTTACTACCCTATTGGTGGTTCACCCCTCCACTTT. The encoded protein is CASSYYPIGGSPLHF.